The 18 T cell receptor beta chains below come from one sample, sequenced in a study of beta chain features in type 1 diabetes. The authors reverse transcribed all of the isolated RNA, so sequencing captured expressed TCRB transcripts. TCRdb keeps only in-frame clones here, not all; method: immunoSEQ multiplex PCR. The table includes 900,000 or so clones, roughly a sixth detected once. The sequenced material came from naive CD4+ T cells from blood. The receptors were sampled from a young woman in good health.

The V and J genes are TRBV5-4 and TRBJ2-3, with TRBD2 identical over 7 bases. CDR3 length: 15 amino acids. Germline lookup yields CDR1 SGHNT and CDR2 YYREEE (reference sequence). The V and J ends lost 1 base and 1 base, in that order; junction bases with no gene match: 3. The CDR3 coding sequence is TGTGCCAGCAGCTTGTGGGCGGGAGGCACAGATACGCAGTATTTT. Amino acid sequence: CASSLWAGGTDTQYF.

This clone was counted between two and nine times. The CDR3 bases are TGTGCCAGCAGCTTAAACCCCGGCTCATCAGGGGCCAACGTCCTGACTTTC. This gives the protein CASSLNPGSSGANVLTF. This rearrangement joins TRBV7-9 to TRBJ2-6; D unresolved. Deletions cut 2 bases from V and 4 bases from J, with 15 bases between. The CDR3 runs 17 residues. Germline loops: CDR1 SEHNR, CDR2 FQNEAQ (reference sequence).

The J gene is TRBJ2-7, the V gene TRBV11-3; TRBD1 matches 8 bases. There are 14 residues in the CDR3. J lost 4 bases, V lost 5 bases, and 7 bases had no gene match. Germline values: CDR1 SGHNT, CDR2 YENEEA. The CDR3 is CASSPNRGAYEQYF. CDR3 DNA: TGTGCCAGCAGCCCAAACAGGGGGGCATACGAGCAGTACTTC.

This clone was counted only a few times. The chain is built from TRBV6-1 and TRBJ1-2; D not certain. This CDR3 is built from 15 residues. Trimming took 1 base from V and 2 from J, leaving 11 bases between them. CDR1 and CDR2 from the germline V gene are MNHNS and SASEGT. CDR3 nucleotides: TGTGCCAGCAGTGAAGGAAGTTCACGCAACTATGGCTACACCTTC. It translates to CASSEGSSRNYGYTF.

This clone has just a few counts. The chain is built from TRBV10-3 and TRBJ2-1; 9 positions agree with TRBD1. Germline V gene data show CDR1 as ENHRY and CDR2 as SYGVKD. The CDR3 runs 15 residues. J lost 6 bases, V lost 5 bases, and 8 bases had no gene match. The CDR3 region is CAISPGTGIRNEQFF. CDR3 DNA: TGTGCCATCAGTCCCGGGACAGGGATTCGCAATGAGCAGTTCTTC.

On this clone itself: The same CDR3 also results from other DNA sequences found in this sample. The gene calls are TRBV25-1 and TRBJ1-4; the D gene is possibly TRBD1 (6 bases). Germline V gene sequence: CDR1 MGHDK, CDR2 SYGVNS. The CDR3 extends over 14 amino acids. Trimming shortened V by 6 bases and J by 4 bases, and 12 bases separated the two germline ends. For the CDR3, the DNA is TGTGCCAGCAGCCGGACAGACTTTAATGAAAAACTGTTTTTT. This encodes CASSRTDFNEKLFF. The entire variable domain, with the rest obtained from reference TRBV25-1 and TRBJ1-4, is as follows: EADIYQTPRYLVIGTGKKITLECSQTMGHDKMYWYQQDPGMELHLIHYSYGVNSTEKGDLSSESTVSRIRTEHFPLTLESARPSHTSQYLCASSRTDFNEKLFFGSGTQLSVL.

The V gene is TRBV12-5, the J gene TRBJ2-5; 14 positions match TRBD2. The CDR3 consists of 16 residues. CDR1 LGHNT and CDR2 FRNRAP come from the germline V gene. After removal of 6 bases from V and 4 bases from J, the junction contained 7 bases not matched to a gene. CDR3 coding DNA: TGTGCTAGTGGACCCGGGACTAGCGGGAGCGGAGAGACCCAGTACTTC. It is translated as CASGPGTSGSGETQYF.

This clone came up a few times. The rearrangement links TRBV4-2 to TRBJ2-7, with a possible D match to TRBD1 (5 bases). The CDR3 sequence is 15 residues long. Trimming left V 1 base short and J 7 bases short, with 17 bases between. Germline values: CDR1 LGHNA, CDR2 YNFKEQ. The CDR3 sequence: CASSQVKGALGEQYF. The CDR3 region has the DNA TGTGCCAGCAGCCAAGTCAAAGGGGCCCTGGGAGAGCAGTACTTC.

This clone came up a few times. The chain is built from TRBV27 and TRBJ1-2; 8 bases are a match to TRBD1. The CDR3 is made up of 14 amino acids. Germline V gives CDR1 MNHEY, CDR2 SMNVEV (reference sequence). The V and J ends lost 7 bases and 6 bases, in that order; junction bases with no gene match: 10. The CDR3 loop is CASTRQGSDDGYTF. As DNA, the CDR3 is TGTGCCAGCACCAGACAGGGGTCTGACGATGGCTACACCTTC.

This clone was seen a single time. V is TRBV7-9 and J is TRBJ2-1; 9 bases line up with TRBD2. CDR1 is SEHNR and CDR2 is FQNEAQ in the germline V gene (reference sequence). The CDR3 has 17 residues. V trimming: 1 base; J trimming: 10 bases; junction bases outside the gene matches: 14. The CDR3, as DNA: TGTGCCAGCAGCTTAGGGAACGGCGGGAGGGGATCTTTCGAGCAGTTCTTC. Translated, it gives CASSLGNGGRGSFEQFF.

This clone has more than one count but fewer than ten. Given a much more abundant clone one base away, this may be a read error. CDR3 nucleotide sequence: TGTGCCAGCAGCTTTGCCGGGGAGCTGTTTTTT. This sequence encodes CASSFAGELFF. The chain uses TRBV7-3 and TRBJ2-2; D not resolved. CDR1 is SGHTA and CDR2 is FQGTGA in the germline V gene. The CDR3 consists of 11 residues. V lost 3 bases to trimming and J lost 6 bases, with 2 bases between them.

This clone has only a few counts. This chain links TRBV11-2 with TRBJ2-7; 9 bases align to TRBD2. Trimming cost V 0 bases and J 4 bases; bases outside gene matches: 13. The germline gives CDR1 SGHAT, CDR2 FQNNGV. CDR3 size: 18 residues. This CDR3 is CASSLDFRFSGRPYEQYF. CDR3 DNA sequence: TGTGCCAGCAGCTTAGATTTTAGGTTTAGCGGGAGACCGTACGAGCAGTACTTC.

The chain joins TRBV7-2 to TRBJ2-7, with D possibly matching TRBD2 (6 bases). V lost 4 bases and J lost 2, with 12 bases in between. The length of the CDR3 is 14 residues. Per germline, CDR1 SGHTA and CDR2 FQGNSA. Here the CDR3 reads CASSYSGGAYEQYF. CDR3 bases: TGTGCCAGCAGCTATAGCGGAGGCGCCTACGAGCAGTACTTC.

The genes are TRBV4-2 and TRBJ2-7; 10 bases align to TRBD2. V shed 3 bases and J 4 bases; nucleotides not matched to a gene: 3. This CDR3 comprises 14 residues. Germline V gives CDR1 LGHNA, CDR2 YNFKEQ. The CDR3 nucleotides read TGTGCCAGCAGCCACGGACTAGCGGAATACGAGCAGTACTTC. Translated, it gives CASSHGLAEYEQYF.

This clone appeared a few times. V gene TRBV4-1 combines with J gene TRBJ1-2; D unclear. Trimming removed 0 bases from V and 1 base from J, with 9 bases in between. Germline CDR1 and CDR2: MGHRA and YSYEKL. This CDR3 has 15 residues. This CDR3 reads CASSQDKGLNYGYTF. CDR3 bases: TGCGCCAGCAGCCAAGATAAAGGACTTAACTATGGCTACACCTTC.

A few counts support this clone. The V call is TRBV15, the J call TRBJ2-1, with TRBD2 matching over 9 bases. The CDR3 extends over 16 amino acids. V shed 0 bases, J shed 4 bases, and the junction held 4 bases outside the gene matches. The germline V gene encodes CDR1 LNHNV and CDR2 YYDKDF (reference sequence). DNA of the CDR3: TGTGCCACCAGCAGAGAGGTAGCGGGAGCTTACAATGAGCAGTTCTTC. It codes for CATSREVAGAYNEQFF.

The rearrangement uses TRBV11-2 and TRBJ2-5, with D unclear. The V gene lost 2 bases and the J gene lost 3 bases, with 7 bases spanning the gap. The CDR3 has 13 amino acids. Germline CDR1 is SGHAT and CDR2 is FQNNGV. CDR3 residues: CASSLRREETQYF. The CDR3 nucleotides read TGTGCCAGCAGCTTAAGACGCGAAGAGACCCAGTACTTC.

The rearrangement uses TRBV25-1 and TRBJ1-1; no clear D gene. The CDR3 has 12 residues. V lost 0 bases, J lost 11 bases, and 10 bases lay in between. The germline CDR1 and CDR2 sequences are MGHDK and SYGVNS. In nucleotides, the CDR3 is TGTGCCAGCAGTGAATATAACGCCGGCGCTTTCTTT. It yields the protein CASSEYNAGAFF.